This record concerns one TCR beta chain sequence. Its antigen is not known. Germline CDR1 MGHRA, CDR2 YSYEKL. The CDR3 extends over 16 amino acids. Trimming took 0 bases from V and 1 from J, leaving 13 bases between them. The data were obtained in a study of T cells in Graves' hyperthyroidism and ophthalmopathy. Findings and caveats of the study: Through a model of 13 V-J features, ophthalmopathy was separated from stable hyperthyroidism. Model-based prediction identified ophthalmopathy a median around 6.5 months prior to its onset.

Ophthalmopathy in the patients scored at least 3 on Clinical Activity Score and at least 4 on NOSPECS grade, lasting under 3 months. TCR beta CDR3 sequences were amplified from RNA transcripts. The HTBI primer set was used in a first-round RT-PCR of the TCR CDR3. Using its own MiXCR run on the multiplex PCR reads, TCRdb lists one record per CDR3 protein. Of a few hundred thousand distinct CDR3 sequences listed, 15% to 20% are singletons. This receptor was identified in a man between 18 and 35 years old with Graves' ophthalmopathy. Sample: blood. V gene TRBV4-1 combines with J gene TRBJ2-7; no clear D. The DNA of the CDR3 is TGCGCCAGCAGCCAAGATCGGCAGGAGCCTTCCTACGAGCAGTACTTC. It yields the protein CASSQDRQEPSYEQYF.